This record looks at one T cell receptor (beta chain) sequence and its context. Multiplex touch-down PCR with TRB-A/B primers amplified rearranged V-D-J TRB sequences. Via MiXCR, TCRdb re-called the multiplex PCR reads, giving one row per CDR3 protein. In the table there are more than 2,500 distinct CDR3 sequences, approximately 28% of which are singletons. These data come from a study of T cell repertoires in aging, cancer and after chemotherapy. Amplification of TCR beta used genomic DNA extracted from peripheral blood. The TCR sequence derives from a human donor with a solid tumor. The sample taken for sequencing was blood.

This CDR3 reads CSASRSVSYGYTF. In nucleotides, the CDR3 is TGCAGTGCTAGCAGAAGCGTCAGCTATGGCTACACCTTC. The chain links TRBV20-1 to TRBJ1-2; D uncertain. The CDR3 runs 13 residues. CDR1 and CDR2 (germline): DFQATT, SNEGSKA (reference sequence). The V end lost 3 bases, the J end lost 4 bases, and 12 bases lay between the germline ends.